Given below is one T cell receptor (beta chain) in context. The entry originates in a study of blood T cell repertoires in COVID-19. Using immunoSEQ multiplex PCR, the repertoire was profiled, and TCRdb retains in-frame clones only, with some absent. Among fewer than 350,000 clones listed, 85% were seen once. V was pared by 1 base and J by 3 bases, with 3 bases of the junction left unmatched. The CDR3 runs to 15 residues. The germline V gene encodes CDR1 MNHNS and CDR2 SASEGT. A COVID-19 case was met by exposed participants within 2 weeks before study entry. This sequence joins TRBV6-1 and TRBJ2-7; 10 nucleotides line up with TRBD1. The clonotype was recovered from a woman under 40 who had been exposed to COVID-19. Source material: PBMCs or T cells enriched from blood (not recorded which). Here the CDR3 reads CASSEGGQGVYEQYF. In nucleotides, the CDR3 is TGTGCCAGCAGTGAAGGTGGACAGGGGGTCTACGAGCAGTACTTC.